Listed below are T cell receptor beta chains from one sample, sequenced in a study of T cell changes during pregnancy in multiple sclerosis. Some clones are missing from TCRdb's copy, which holds only in-frame ones; the method was immunoSEQ multiplex PCR. The data show over 35,000 clones, over 75% seen once. The specimen was CD4+ T cells from peripheral blood mononuclear cells, collected in the third trimester of pregnancy. Every receptor here comes from a female donor with multiple sclerosis, enrolled in a pregnancy study. The CDR3 runs from the conserved cysteine through the conserved F or W. Each record gives: D gene, CDR3 length, V gene, clone size, J gene, CDR3 protein, CDR3 DNA. The D gene is left open where the match is weak. Size values are once, few and many counts, or a class for expanded clones, and some rows have none.

D gene: .
CDR3 length: 15
V gene: TRBV6-1
clone size: .
J gene: TRBJ1-1
CDR3 protein: CASGNPRHRNTEAFF
CDR3 DNA: TGTGCCAGCGGAAATCCGCGACACAGGAACACTGAAGCTTTCTTT

D gene: TRBD2
CDR3 length: 14
V gene: TRBV11-3
clone size: .
J gene: TRBJ2-5
CDR3 protein: CASSPTSAQETQYF
CDR3 DNA: TGTGCCAGCAGCCCGACTAGCGCTCAAGAGACCCAGTACTTC

D gene: TRBD1
CDR3 length: 12
V gene: TRBV30
clone size: .
J gene: TRBJ1-2
CDR3 protein: CACHRGGDGYTF
CDR3 DNA: TGTGCCTGCCACAGGGGGGGAGATGGCTACACCTTC

D gene: .
CDR3 length: 15
V gene: TRBV30
clone size: .
J gene: TRBJ1-4
CDR3 protein: CAWSVQGGFNEKLFF
CDR3 DNA: TGTGCCTGGAGTGTACAGGGCGGGTTTAATGAAAAACTGTTTTTT

D gene: TRBD1
CDR3 length: 15
V gene: TRBV5-4
clone size: .
J gene: TRBJ2-3
CDR3 protein: CASSYRTGGTDTQYF
CDR3 DNA: TGTGCCAGCAGCTATCGGACAGGGGGAACAGATACGCAGTATTTT

D gene: TRBD1
CDR3 length: 16
V gene: TRBV5-1
clone size: .
J gene: TRBJ1-4
CDR3 protein: CASSLQGRGTNEKLFF
CDR3 DNA: TGCGCCAGCAGCTTGCAGGGCAGGGGGACTAATGAAAAACTGTTTTTT

D gene: .
CDR3 length: 12
V gene: TRBV18
clone size: .
J gene: TRBJ1-4
CDR3 protein: CASSPGREKLFF
CDR3 DNA: TGTGCCAGCTCACCAGGGAGGGAAAAACTGTTTTTT

D gene: TRBD2
CDR3 length: 15
V gene: TRBV13
clone size: .
J gene: TRBJ2-2
CDR3 protein: CASSFRAGVTGELFF
CDR3 DNA: TGTGCCAGCAGCTTTCGAGCGGGGGTCACCGGGGAGCTGTTTTTT

D gene: .
CDR3 length: 12
V gene: TRBV30
clone size: few
J gene: TRBJ1-1
CDR3 protein: CAWSPGRSEAFF
CDR3 DNA: TGTGCCTGGAGTCCCGGGAGGTCTGAAGCTTTCTTT

D gene: .
CDR3 length: 16
V gene: TRBV19
clone size: .
J gene: TRBJ2-6
CDR3 protein: CASSIMGLSGANVLTF
CDR3 DNA: TGTGCCAGTAGTATTATGGGCCTCTCTGGGGCCAACGTCCTGACTTTC

D gene: TRBD1
CDR3 length: 15
V gene: TRBV2
clone size: .
J gene: TRBJ1-1
CDR3 protein: CASSAMTGGRTEAFF
CDR3 DNA: TGTGCCAGCAGTGCCATGACAGGGGGCAGGACTGAAGCTTTCTTT

D gene: TRBD2
CDR3 length: 16
V gene: TRBV5-1
clone size: .
J gene: TRBJ2-3
CDR3 protein: CASSQGLVGGTDTQYF
CDR3 DNA: TGCGCCAGCAGCCAGGGACTAGTGGGGGGCACAGATACGCAGTATTTT

D gene: TRBD2
CDR3 length: 16
V gene: TRBV6-6
clone size: .
J gene: TRBJ2-7
CDR3 protein: CASSYPSGRAHNEQYF
CDR3 DNA: TGTGCCAGCAGTTATCCAAGCGGGAGGGCCCACAACGAGCAGTACTTC

D gene: TRBD1
CDR3 length: 15
V gene: TRBV6-1
clone size: .
J gene: TRBJ2-6
CDR3 protein: CASRQGISGANVLTF
CDR3 DNA: TGTGCCAGCCGACAGGGGATCTCTGGGGCCAACGTCCTGACTTTC

D gene: .
CDR3 length: 12
V gene: TRBV18
clone size: .
J gene: TRBJ1-1
CDR3 protein: CASSQGFAEAFF
CDR3 DNA: TGTGCCAGCTCACAGGGGTTCGCTGAAGCTTTCTTT

D gene: .
CDR3 length: 14
V gene: TRBV25-1
clone size: .
J gene: TRBJ1-3
CDR3 protein: CASSDSSSGNTIYF
CDR3 DNA: TGTGCCAGCAGTGATTCTAGCTCTGGAAACACCATATATTTT

D gene: .
CDR3 length: 15
V gene: TRBV7-7
clone size: .
J gene: TRBJ2-5
CDR3 protein: CASSLGLGFAETQYF
CDR3 DNA: TGTGCCAGCAGCTTAGGCCTGGGCTTCGCGGAGACCCAGTACTTC

D gene: .
CDR3 length: 14
V gene: TRBV11-1
clone size: .
J gene: TRBJ2-7
CDR3 protein: CASSLDTGLYEQYF
CDR3 DNA: TGTGCCAGCAGCTTAGACACCGGACTCTACGAGCAGTACTTC

D gene: .
CDR3 length: 13
V gene: TRBV5-4
clone size: .
J gene: TRBJ1-3
CDR3 protein: CASTQASGNTIYF
CDR3 DNA: TGTGCCAGCACCCAGGCCTCTGGAAACACCATATATTTT

D gene: TRBD1
CDR3 length: 17
V gene: TRBV2
clone size: .
J gene: TRBJ1-1
CDR3 protein: CASSEQKTGGLGAEAFF
CDR3 DNA: TGTGCCAGCAGTGAGCAGAAGACAGGGGGTTTAGGGGCTGAAGCTTTCTTT

D gene: .
CDR3 length: 15
V gene: TRBV9
clone size: few
J gene: TRBJ2-7
CDR3 protein: CASSPPQGKTYEQYF
CDR3 DNA: TGTGCCAGCAGTCCCCCCCAGGGGAAGACCTACGAGCAGTACTTC

D gene: TRBD2
CDR3 length: 15
V gene: TRBV6-1
clone size: .
J gene: TRBJ2-7
CDR3 protein: CASSSASGSTYEQYF
CDR3 DNA: TGTGCCAGCAGTTCCGCGAGCGGGAGCACCTACGAGCAGTACTTC

D gene: .
CDR3 length: 13
V gene: TRBV5-1
clone size: .
J gene: TRBJ1-2
CDR3 protein: CASSLDRDYGYTF
CDR3 DNA: TGCGCCAGCAGCTTGGACAGGGATTATGGCTACACCTTC

D gene: TRBD1
CDR3 length: 17
V gene: TRBV5-1
clone size: .
J gene: TRBJ1-4
CDR3 protein: CASSSGTGEGVNEKLFF
CDR3 DNA: TGCGCCAGCAGCTCCGGGACAGGGGAAGGGGTTAATGAAAAACTGTTTTTT

D gene: TRBD2
CDR3 length: 15
V gene: TRBV2
clone size: .
J gene: TRBJ2-2
CDR3 protein: CASSFGTSGRGELFF
CDR3 DNA: TGTGCCAGCAGCTTCGGGACTAGCGGGAGGGGGGAGCTGTTTTTT

D gene: .
CDR3 length: 14
V gene: TRBV21-1
clone size: few
J gene: TRBJ1-1
CDR3 protein: CASSLDRGLTEAFF
CDR3 DNA: TGTGCCAGCAGCTTGGACAGGGGGCTCACTGAAGCTTTCTTT

D gene: TRBD2
CDR3 length: 14
V gene: TRBV5-1
clone size: .
J gene: TRBJ2-7
CDR3 protein: CASSQTSGYYEQYF
CDR3 DNA: TGCGCCAGCAGTCAGACTAGCGGATACTACGAGCAGTACTTC

D gene: .
CDR3 length: 17
V gene: TRBV21-1
clone size: .
J gene: TRBJ2-7
CDR3 protein: CASSKKGTGCGYYEQYF
CDR3 DNA: TGTGCCAGCAGCAAAAAGGGCACAGGGTGTGGATATTACGAGCAGTACTTC

D gene: TRBD1
CDR3 length: 14
V gene: TRBV29-1
clone size: .
J gene: TRBJ2-7
CDR3 protein: CSVGGPGQGYEQYF
CDR3 DNA: TGCAGCGTTGGAGGTCCGGGACAGGGCTACGAGCAGTACTTC

D gene: .
CDR3 length: 13
V gene: TRBV6-6
clone size: .
J gene: TRBJ1-2
CDR3 protein: CASSRHFGEGYTF
CDR3 DNA: TGTGCCAGCAGTCGCCATTTCGGTGAAGGCTACACCTTC

D gene: TRBD1
CDR3 length: 15
V gene: TRBV5-1
clone size: .
J gene: TRBJ1-1
CDR3 protein: CASSYAGGSNTEAFF
CDR3 DNA: TGCGCCAGCAGCTACGCAGGGGGCTCGAACACTGAAGCTTTCTTT

D gene: .
CDR3 length: 14
V gene: TRBV27
clone size: .
J gene: TRBJ2-7
CDR3 protein: CASSLWGGPYEQYF
CDR3 DNA: TGTGCCAGCAGTTTATGGGGGGGGCCCTACGAGCAGTACTTC

D gene: TRBD2
CDR3 length: 20
V gene: TRBV5-1
clone size: .
J gene: TRBJ2-1
CDR3 protein: CASSFGQGVAGGSSYNEQFF
CDR3 DNA: TGCGCCAGCAGCTTCGGTCAGGGTGTAGCGGGAGGCTCCTCCTACAATGAGCAGTTCTTC

D gene: .
CDR3 length: 16
V gene: TRBV28
clone size: .
J gene: TRBJ2-2
CDR3 protein: CASSLPSMMATGELFF
CDR3 DNA: TGTGCCAGCAGTTTACCCTCCATGATGGCCACCGGGGAGCTGTTTTTT

D gene: TRBD2
CDR3 length: 12
V gene: TRBV19
clone size: .
J gene: TRBJ2-7
CDR3 protein: CASRDYTYEQYF
CDR3 DNA: TGTGCCAGCCGGGACTATACCTACGAGCAGTACTTC

D gene: .
CDR3 length: 15
V gene: TRBV5-6
clone size: .
J gene: TRBJ2-7
CDR3 protein: CASSLGDTIAYEQYF
CDR3 DNA: TGTGCCAGCAGCTTGGGGGACACGATCGCCTACGAGCAGTACTTC